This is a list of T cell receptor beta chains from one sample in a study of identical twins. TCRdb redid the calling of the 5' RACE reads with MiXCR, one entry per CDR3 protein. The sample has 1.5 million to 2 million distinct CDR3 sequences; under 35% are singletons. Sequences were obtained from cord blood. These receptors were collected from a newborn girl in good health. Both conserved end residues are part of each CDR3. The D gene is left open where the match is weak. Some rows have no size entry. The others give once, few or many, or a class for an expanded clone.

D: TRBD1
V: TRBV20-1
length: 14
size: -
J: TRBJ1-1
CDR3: CSASYRGQNTEAFF
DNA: TGCAGTGCTAGTTACAGGGGGCAAAACACTGAAGCTTTCTTT

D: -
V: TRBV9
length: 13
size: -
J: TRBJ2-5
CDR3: CASSVASYETQYF
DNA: TGTGCCAGCAGCGTAGCCAGCTATGAGACCCAGTACTTC

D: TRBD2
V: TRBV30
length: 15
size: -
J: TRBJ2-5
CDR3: CAWSVTRVAGNEQYF
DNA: TGTGCCTGGAGTGTAACCCGGGTAGCGGGGAATGAGCAGTACTTC

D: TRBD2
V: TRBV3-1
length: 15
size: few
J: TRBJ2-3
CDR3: CASSQLSGGTDTQYF
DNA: TGTGCCAGCAGCCAACTGAGCGGGGGCACAGATACGCAGTATTTT

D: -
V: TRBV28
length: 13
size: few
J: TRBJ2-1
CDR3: CASSSRLSYEQFF
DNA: TGTGCCAGCAGTTCCCGTCTGAGTTATGAGCAGTTCTTC

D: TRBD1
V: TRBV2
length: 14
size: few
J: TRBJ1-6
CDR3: CASLTGGPNSPLHF
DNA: TGTGCCAGCTTGACAGGGGGCCCGAATTCACCCCTCCACTTT

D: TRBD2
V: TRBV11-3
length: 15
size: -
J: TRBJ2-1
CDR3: CASSFGTSYANEQFF
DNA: TGTGCCAGCAGCTTCGGGACTAGTTATGCGAATGAGCAGTTCTTC

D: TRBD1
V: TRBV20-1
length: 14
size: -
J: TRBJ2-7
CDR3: CSATGGAGNYEQYF
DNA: TGCAGTGCTACAGGGGGCGCGGGTAACTACGAGCAGTACTTC

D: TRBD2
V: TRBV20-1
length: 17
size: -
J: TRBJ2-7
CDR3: CSAREELAMGSYNEQYF
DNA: TGCAGTGCTAGAGAGGAACTAGCGATGGGCTCCTACAATGAGCAGTACTTC

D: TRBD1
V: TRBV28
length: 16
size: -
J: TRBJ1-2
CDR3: CASSPQSPTGPSGYTF
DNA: TGTGCCAGCAGCCCCCAGTCCCCGACAGGGCCGAGTGGCTACACCTTC

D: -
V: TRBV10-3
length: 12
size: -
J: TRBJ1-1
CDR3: CAISGWGTEAFF
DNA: TGTGCCATCAGTGGGTGGGGCACTGAAGCTTTCTTT

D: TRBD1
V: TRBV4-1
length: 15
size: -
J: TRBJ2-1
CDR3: CASSQVPGGYNEQFF
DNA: TGCGCCAGCAGCCAAGTCCCAGGGGGCTACAATGAGCAGTTCTTC

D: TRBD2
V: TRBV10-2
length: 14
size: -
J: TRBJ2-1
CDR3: CASSENLAVNEQFF
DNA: TGCGCCAGCAGTGAGAATCTAGCGGTAAATGAGCAGTTCTTC

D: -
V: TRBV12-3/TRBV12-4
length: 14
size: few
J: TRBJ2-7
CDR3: CASRTAGSSYEQYF
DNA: TGTGCCAGCAGGACAGCGGGCAGCTCCTACGAGCAGTACTTC

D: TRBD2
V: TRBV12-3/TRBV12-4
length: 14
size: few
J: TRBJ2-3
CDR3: CASSTTSGPDTQYF
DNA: TGTGCCAGCAGTACGACTAGCGGTCCAGATACGCAGTATTTT

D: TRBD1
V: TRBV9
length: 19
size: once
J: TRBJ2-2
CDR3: CASSIYRDRGYSNTGELFF
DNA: TGTGCCAGCAGCATATACCGGGACAGGGGGTATTCGAACACCGGGGAGCTGTTTTTT

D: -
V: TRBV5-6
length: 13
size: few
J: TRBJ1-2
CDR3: CASSVTVKLGYTF
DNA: TGTGCCAGCAGCGTGACAGTGAAGCTTGGCTACACCTTC

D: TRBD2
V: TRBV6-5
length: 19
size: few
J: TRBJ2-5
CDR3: CASSYPPGLARGSGETQYF
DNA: TGTGCCAGCAGTTACCCTCCGGGACTAGCTAGGGGTAGCGGAGAGACCCAGTACTTC

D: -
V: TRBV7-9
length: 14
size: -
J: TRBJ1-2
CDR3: CASSHSGTTGGYTF
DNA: TGTGCCAGCAGCCATTCCGGGACCACCGGGGGCTACACCTTC

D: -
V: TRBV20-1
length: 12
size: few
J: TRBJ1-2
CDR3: CSAPQLNYGYTF
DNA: TGCAGTGCTCCCCAGCTTAACTATGGCTACACCTTC

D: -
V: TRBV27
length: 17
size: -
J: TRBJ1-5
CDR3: CASSSIFRDGPNQPQHF
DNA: TGTGCCAGCAGTTCGATATTCCGGGACGGGCCCAATCAGCCCCAGCATTTT

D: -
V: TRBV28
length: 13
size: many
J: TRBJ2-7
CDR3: CASSSFEAYEQYF
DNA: TGTGCCAGCAGTAGTTTCGAGGCCTACGAGCAGTACTTC

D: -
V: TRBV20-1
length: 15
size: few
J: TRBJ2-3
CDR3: CSARDSSGITDTQYF
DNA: TGCAGTGCTAGAGATAGCAGCGGAATCACAGATACGCAGTATTTT